This T cell receptor beta chain was retrieved from a study of beta chain features in type 1 diabetes. Study-wide background: Patients looked much like healthy donors when it came to age, gender and cell yields. Study-wide findings and caveats: TCRB CDR3s were moderately but significantly shorter in Type 1 diabetes patients in all four CD4+ subsets.

The sequenced template was cDNA made from the entire isolated RNA. Produced via immunoSEQ multiplex PCR; TCRdb's table is partial and in-frame only. The sample records roughly 340,000 clones, roughly 13% being singletons. This clone was observed a few times. Its cognate antigen is unknown. Trimming removed 6 bases from V and 6 bases from J; junction bases left unmatched: 8. Germline V lookup: CDR1 LNHDA, CDR2 SQIVND (reference sequence). The CDR3 consists of 14 residues. Sequenced: naive CD4+ T cells from blood. The J gene is TRBJ2-3, the V gene TRBV19, with 8 positions matching TRBD2. The receptor was isolated from a woman aged 18 to 35 with type 1 diabetes. DNA for the CDR3: TGTGCCAGTAGGAGCGGGAGTTATCCTGATACGCAGTATTTT. Translated, it gives CASRSGSYPDTQYF.